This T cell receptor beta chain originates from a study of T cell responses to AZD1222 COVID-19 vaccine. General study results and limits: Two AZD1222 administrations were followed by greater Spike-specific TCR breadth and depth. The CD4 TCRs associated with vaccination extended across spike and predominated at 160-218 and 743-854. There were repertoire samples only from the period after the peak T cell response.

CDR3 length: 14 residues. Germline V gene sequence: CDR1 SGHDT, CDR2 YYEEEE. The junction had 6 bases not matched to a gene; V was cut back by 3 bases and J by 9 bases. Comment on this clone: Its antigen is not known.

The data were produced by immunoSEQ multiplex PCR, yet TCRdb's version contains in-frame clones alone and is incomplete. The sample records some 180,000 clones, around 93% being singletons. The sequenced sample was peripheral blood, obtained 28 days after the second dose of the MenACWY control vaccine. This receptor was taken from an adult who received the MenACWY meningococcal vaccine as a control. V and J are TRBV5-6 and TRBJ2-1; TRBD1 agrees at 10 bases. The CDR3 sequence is CASSWGQGTSEQFF. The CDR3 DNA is TGTGCCAGCAGCTGGGGACAGGGGACGAGTGAGCAGTTCTTC.